What follows is one T cell receptor beta chain and its context. Antigen: not known. Random hexamers were used to reverse transcribe the RNA input (about 0.45 to 1 ug). The TCR beta CDR3 was amplified by immunoSEQ multiplex PCR across 54 Vbeta, 13 Jbeta. One entry per CDR3 protein results from TCRdb running MiXCR on the immunoSEQ multiplex PCR reads. This sample has about 160,000 distinct CDR3 sequences, with about 96% found just once. Negative magnetic isolation gave CD8+ and CD4+ cells; FACS enriched CD8+ TEMRA. The data were obtained in a study of CD8 T cells in Susac syndrome. For the study at large: Sequencing included Susac syndrome patients, roughly 6 of them with active disease and roughly eight in remission. Study-level points and caveats: The CD4+ T cell repertoires in Susac syndrome did not show any clonal expansion.

J lost 5 bases, V lost 7 bases, and 6 bases had no gene match. The CDR3 sequence is 13 residues long. Germline V gene sequence: CDR1 MDHEN, CDR2 SYDVKM. Sequences were obtained from CD4+ T cells from PBMCs. The chain uses TRBV28 and TRBJ2-7; 9 bases are a match to TRBD1. This sequence was found in a human donor with Susac syndrome. CDR3 nucleotide sequence: TGTGCCAGCACCGGACAGGGGTGGAACGAGCAGTACTTC. This sequence encodes CASTGQGWNEQYF. Supplemented by reference TRBV28 and TRBJ2-7, the full variable domain reads DVKVTQSSRYLVKRTGEKVFLECVQDMDHENMFWYRQDPGLGLRLIYFSYDVKMKEKGDIPEGYSVSREKKERFSLILESASTNQTSMYLCASTGQGWNEQYFGPGTRLTVT.